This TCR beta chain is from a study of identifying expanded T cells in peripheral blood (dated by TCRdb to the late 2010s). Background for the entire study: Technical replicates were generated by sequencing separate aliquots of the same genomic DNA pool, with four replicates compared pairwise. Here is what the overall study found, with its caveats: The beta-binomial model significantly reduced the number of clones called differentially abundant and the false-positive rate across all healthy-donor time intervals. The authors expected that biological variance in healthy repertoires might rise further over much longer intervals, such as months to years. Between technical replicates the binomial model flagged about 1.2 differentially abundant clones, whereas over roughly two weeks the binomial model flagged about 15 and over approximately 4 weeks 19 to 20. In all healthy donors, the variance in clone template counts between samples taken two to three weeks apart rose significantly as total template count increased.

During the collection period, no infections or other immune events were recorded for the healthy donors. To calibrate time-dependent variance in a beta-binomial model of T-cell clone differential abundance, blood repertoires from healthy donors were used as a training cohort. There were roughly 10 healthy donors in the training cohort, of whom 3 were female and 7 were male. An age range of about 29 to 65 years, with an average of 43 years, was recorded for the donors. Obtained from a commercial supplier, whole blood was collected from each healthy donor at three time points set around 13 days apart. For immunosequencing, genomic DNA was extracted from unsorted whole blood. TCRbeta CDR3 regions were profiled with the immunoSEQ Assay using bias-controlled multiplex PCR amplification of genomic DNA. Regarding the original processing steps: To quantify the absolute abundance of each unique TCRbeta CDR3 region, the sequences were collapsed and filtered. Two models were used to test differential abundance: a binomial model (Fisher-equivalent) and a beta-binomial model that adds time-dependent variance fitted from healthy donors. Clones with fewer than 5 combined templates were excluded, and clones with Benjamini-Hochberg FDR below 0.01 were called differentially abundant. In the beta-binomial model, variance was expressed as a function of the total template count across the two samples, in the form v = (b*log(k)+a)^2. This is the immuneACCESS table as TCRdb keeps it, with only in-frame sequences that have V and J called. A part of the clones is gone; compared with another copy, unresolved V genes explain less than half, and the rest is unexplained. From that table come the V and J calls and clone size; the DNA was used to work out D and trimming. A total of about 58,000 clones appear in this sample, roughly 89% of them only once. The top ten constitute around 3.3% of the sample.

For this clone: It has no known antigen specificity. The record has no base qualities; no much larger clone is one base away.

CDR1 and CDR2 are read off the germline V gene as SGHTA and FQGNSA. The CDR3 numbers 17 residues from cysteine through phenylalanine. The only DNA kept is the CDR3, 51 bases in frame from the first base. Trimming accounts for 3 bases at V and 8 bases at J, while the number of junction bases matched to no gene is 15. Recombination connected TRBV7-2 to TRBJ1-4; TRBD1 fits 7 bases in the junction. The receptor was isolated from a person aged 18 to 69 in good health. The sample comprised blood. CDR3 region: CASSFGTERGIREKLFF. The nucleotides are TGTGCCAGCAGCTTCGGGACAGAGAGGGGGATTCGGGAAAAACTGTTTTTT.